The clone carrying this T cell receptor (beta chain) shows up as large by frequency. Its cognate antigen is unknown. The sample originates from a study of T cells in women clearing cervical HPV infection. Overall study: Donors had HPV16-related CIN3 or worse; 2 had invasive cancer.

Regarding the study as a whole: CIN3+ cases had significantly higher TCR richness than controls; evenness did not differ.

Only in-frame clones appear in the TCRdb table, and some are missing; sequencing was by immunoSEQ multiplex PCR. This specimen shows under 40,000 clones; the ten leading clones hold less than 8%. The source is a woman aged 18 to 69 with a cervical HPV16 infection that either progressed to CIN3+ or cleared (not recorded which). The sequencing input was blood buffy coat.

CDR3 DNA (partial): TGTGCCAGCAGCCAGGGACAGACTAGCACAGATACG. This encodes CASSQGQTSTDT. The entire CDR3 sequence reads CASSQGQTSTDTQYF. The V call is TRBV5-4, the J call TRBJ2-3; TRBD1 matches at 7 bases. The CDR3 extends 3 residues past the end of the read, so its final part is completed from the germline J gene. Germline V CDR1 and CDR2: SGHNT, YYREEE (reference sequence). This CDR3 spans 15 amino acids. V dropped 4 bases and J dropped 0; count of bases not matched to a gene: 5.